The 20 T cell receptor beta chains presented below share a single source sample, sequenced in a study of CD8 T cells in ankylosing spondylitis. Which antigens these TCRs recognize remains unknown. Study-wide points: Ankylosing spondylitis blood seemed to carry a telltale TCR beta motif made of under ten highly homologous variants.

TCRdb reprocessed the 5' RACE reads via MiXCR and lists one record per CDR3 protein. The top ten hold roughly a sixth of the sample, which has a few hundred thousand distinct CDR3 sequences, around 24% seen once. Sequencing was carried out using blood, either unsorted or a sorted T cell fraction (not recorded which). These receptors were collected from a male donor with ankylosing spondylitis.

This chain links TRBV29-1 with TRBJ2-5; TRBD1 matches at 10 bases. Germline V lookup: CDR1 SQVTM, CDR2 ANQGSEA. The CDR3 extends over 14 amino acids. Germline trimming cut 6 bases from V and 4 bases from J; bases unmatched to any gene: 8. Here the CDR3 DNA reads TGCAGCGTGAGGGGACAGGGGATGGGAGAGACCCAGTACTTC. Translating it yields CSVRGQGMGETQYF. The variable domain in full, completed from reference TRBV29-1 and TRBJ2-5, reads SAVISQKPSRDICQRGTSLTIQCQVDSQVTMMFWYRQQPGQSLTLIATANQGSEATYESGFVIDKFPISRPNLTFSTLTVSNMSPEDSSIYLCSVRGQGMGETQYFGPGTRLLVL.

The sample holds many counts of this clonotype. The V gene is TRBV20-1, the J gene TRBJ2-7, with 7 nucleotides matching TRBD1. The ends lost 0 bases at V and 2 bases at J; junction bases unmatched: 13. There are 17 residues in the CDR3. Germline V gene sequence: CDR1 DFQATT, CDR2 SNEGSKA (reference sequence). The CDR3 DNA sequence: TGCAGTGCTAGAGAGGCGTCAGGGGGTACTACCGCCTACGAGCAGTACTTC. It yields the protein CSAREASGGTTAYEQYF.

The chain recombines TRBV7-2 with TRBJ2-4; a weak D match, TRBD2 (5 bases). Trimming cost V 5 bases and J 8 bases, with 22 bases left between them. CDR3 length equals 16 residues. From germline, CDR1 is SGHTA and CDR2 FQGNSA. CDR3 protein: CASSNSPSGFKDIQYF. CDR3 in DNA: TGTGCCAGCAGCAACTCGCCTTCGGGATTTAAGGACATTCAGTACTTC.

The gene calls are TRBV6-1 and TRBJ2-1; 7 bases are shared with TRBD1. The CDR3 consists of 15 residues. The V and J ends lost 2 bases and 7 bases, in that order; junction bases with no gene match: 8. Germline CDR1 reads MNHNS; CDR2 reads SASEGT. The CDR3 loop reads CASSEPGRGRNEQFF. CDR3 sequence (DNA): TGTGCCAGCAGTGAACCGGGCAGGGGGAGAAATGAGCAGTTCTTC.

This clonotype was seen a handful of times. This chain uses TRBV20-1 with TRBJ2-1; perhaps TRBD2 as D (6 bases). Trimming stripped 3 bases from V and 0 bases from J, with 12 bases between. CDR3 length: 15 amino acids. Per germline, CDR1 DFQATT and CDR2 SNEGSKA (reference sequence). For the CDR3, the DNA is TGCAGTGCTAGTAGGCGGGGAAGCTCCTACAATGAGCAGTTCTTC. Amino acids: CSASRRGSSYNEQFF.

This clonotype was counted between two and nine times. The V call is TRBV4-3, the J call TRBJ1-6; 7 bases fit TRBD1. The germline V gene encodes CDR1 LGHNA and CDR2 YSLEER. This CDR3 region has 15 residues. V lost 5 bases, J lost 7 bases, and 8 bases stayed unmatched. CDR3 loop: CASSYRGVGNSPLHF. The CDR3 nucleotides are TGCGCCAGCAGCTACAGGGGCGTCGGGAATTCACCCCTCCACTTT.

The chain is built from TRBV5-1 and TRBJ2-3, with TRBD1 matching over 7 bases. Germline trimming cut 4 bases from V and 5 bases from J; bases unmatched to any gene: 4. The CDR3 is 13 amino acids. Germline V gene data show CDR1 as SGHRS and CDR2 as YFSETQ. Written as DNA, the CDR3 is TGCGCCAGCAGCAAGCCAGGGGGAGATACGCAGTATTTT. Protein: CASSKPGGDTQYF. The full variable domain, completed using reference TRBV5-1 and TRBJ2-3, is KAGVTQTPRYLIKTRGQQVTLSCSPISGHRSVSWYQQTPGQGLQFLFEYFSETQRNKGNFPGRFSGRQFSNSRSEMNVSTLELGDSALYLCASSKPGGDTQYFGPGTRLTVL.

The genes are TRBV7-9 and TRBJ1-2, with unresolved D. V dropped 5 bases and J dropped 2 bases, with 12 bases sitting between them. The CDR3 runs 14 residues. CDR1 is SEHNR, CDR2 FQNEAQ, per germline (reference sequence). CDR3 protein: CASSPPELNYGYTF. CDR3 in DNA: TGTGCCAGCAGCCCCCCGGAACTGAACTATGGCTACACCTTC. Based on the CDR3 plus reference TRBV7-9 and TRBJ1-2, the full variable domain is DTGVSQNPRHKITKRGQNVTFRCDPISEHNRLYWYRQTLGQGPEFLTYFQNEAQLEKSRLLSDRFSAERPKGSFSTLEIQRTEQGDSAMYLCASSPPELNYGYTFGSGTRLTVV.

This clonotype was seen a few times. This chain uses TRBV20-1 with TRBJ2-1; no clear D. V was trimmed by 1 base and J by 8 bases, leaving 9 bases between them. The length of the CDR3 is 12 residues. Germline lookup yields CDR1 DFQATT and CDR2 SNEGSKA (reference sequence). CDR3 region: CSARGDDHEQFF. For the CDR3, the DNA is TGCAGTGCTAGAGGGGATGACCATGAGCAGTTCTTC.

This clonotype occurred a few times. The chain employs TRBV30 and TRBJ2-7; the D gene is possibly TRBD1 (5 bases). CDR1 and CDR2 (germline): GTSNPN, SVGIG (reference sequence). Trimming removed 2 bases at V and 4 bases at J, with 6 bases between. The CDR3 covers 11 residues. The CDR3 region is CAWSQGYEQYF. CDR3 coding DNA: TGTGCCTGGAGTCAGGGTTACGAGCAGTACTTC.

The chain uses TRBV27 and TRBJ2-7, with a weak D call TRBD2 (6 bases). The CDR3 spans 13 residues. Trimming removed 4 bases from V and 2 bases from J, with 9 bases in between. Germline V gives CDR1 MNHEY, CDR2 SMNVEV (reference sequence). CDR3: CASSSRTTYEQYF. The CDR3 DNA is TGTGCCAGCAGTTCCCGGACTACCTACGAGCAGTACTTC.

This chain uses TRBV9 with TRBJ2-5; 7 bases are a match to TRBD2. From germline, CDR1 is SGDLS and CDR2 YYNGEE. The trim removed 1 base at V and 8 bases at J, leaving 11 bases unmatched. CDR3 length: 15 residues. Here the CDR3 reads CASSVTGTKAGTQYF. The CDR3 region has the DNA TGTGCCAGCAGCGTAACCGGGACTAAAGCAGGTACCCAGTACTTC.

This chain joins TRBV20-1 and TRBJ1-5, with a tentative D call TRBD1 (6 bases). Germline loops: CDR1 DFQATT, CDR2 SNEGSKA (reference sequence). V was pared by 5 bases and J by 0 bases, with 11 bases between. The CDR3 totals 14 residues. CDR3 sequence (DNA): TGCAGTGCTGCTACAGGGCTTAGCAATCAGCCCCAGCATTTT. This encodes CSAATGLSNQPQHF.

The chain employs TRBV6-2 or TRBV6-3 and TRBJ1-5, with a weak D call TRBD1 (5 bases). The CDR3 runs 15 residues. The germline V gene has CDR1 MNHEY and CDR2 SVGEGT. V lost 6 bases and J 6 bases, leaving 18 bases between the germline ends. CDR3 sequence (DNA): TGTGCCAGCAGGCGTTCCCGGGGCGCGACTCAGCCCCAGCATTTT. This translates into CASRRSRGATQPQHF.

This rearrangement joins TRBV7-2 to TRBJ1-4; TRBD1 agrees at 8 bases. This CDR3 is 15 amino acids long. Germline assignment: CDR1 SGHTA and CDR2 FQGNSA. With 4 bases clipped from V and 3 bases from J, the junction kept 4 bases outside the gene matches. In DNA, the CDR3 is TGTGCCAGCAGCTGGAGACAGGGGTCTAATGAAAAACTGTTTTTT. Amino acid sequence: CASSWRQGSNEKLFF.

The chain combines TRBV7-2 with TRBJ1-4; no clear D. Germline values: CDR1 SGHTA, CDR2 FQGNSA. V lost 1 base to trimming and J lost 5 bases, with 11 bases between them. The CDR3 is 15 amino acids. The CDR3 spells CASSLVPGGNEKLFF. In DNA form, the CDR3 reads TGTGCCAGCAGCTTAGTGCCCGGCGGCAATGAAAAACTGTTTTTT.

The chain couples TRBV5-1 to TRBJ2-2; 7 nucleotides agree with TRBD1. This CDR3 has 16 residues. Unmatched junction bases numbered 12, after V lost 6 bases and J lost 4 bases. Germline V lookup: CDR1 SGHRS, CDR2 YFSETQ. The CDR3 sequence is CASTHHGQDPTGELFF. The CDR3 DNA is TGCGCCAGCACCCATCACGGACAGGATCCCACCGGGGAGCTGTTTTTT.

The gene calls are TRBV14 and TRBJ2-3; maybe TRBD2 (5 bases). The CDR3 is 15 amino acids. CDR1 is SGHDN, CDR2 FVKESK, per germline. Trimming removed 0 bases from V and 3 bases from J, with 10 bases in between. The CDR3 sequence: CASSQELPGTDTQYF. The DNA of the CDR3 is TGTGCCAGCAGCCAAGAGCTCCCGGGAACAGATACGCAGTATTTT.

This clonotype came up many times. This chain joins TRBV5-1 and TRBJ2-2; D gene ambiguous. V was pared by 3 bases and J by 1 base, with 13 bases between. This CDR3 spans 16 amino acids. Germline CDR1 SGHRS, CDR2 YFSETQ. CDR3 protein: CASSSRTSLNTGELFF. DNA for the CDR3: TGCGCCAGCAGCTCCCGGACGTCCTTGAACACCGGGGAGCTGTTTTTT.

The chain links TRBV5-1 to TRBJ2-3; 9 bases align to TRBD2. Germline values: CDR1 SGHRS, CDR2 YFSETQ. V shed 3 bases and J 4 bases; nucleotides not matched to a gene: 3. This CDR3 comprises 14 residues. The CDR3 DNA sequence: TGCGCCAGCAGCTCCGGGACTAGCCCAGATACGCAGTATTTT. It yields the protein CASSSGTSPDTQYF.